A single sample is the source of the 17 T cell receptor beta chains below, sequenced in a study of blood T cell repertoires in COVID-19. Libraries were prepared by immunoSEQ multiplex PCR; TCRdb keeps only in-frame clonotypes and omits some of them. The sample contains 180,000 or so clones, around 89% of which appear only once. The specimen was peripheral blood. These receptors were taken from a woman aged 25 to 45 with acute or convalescent COVID-19.

V is TRBV7-3 and J is TRBJ2-1, with TRBD1 matching over 7 bases. Germline V CDR1 and CDR2: SGHTA, FQGTGA. The CDR3 length is 15 residues. V dropped 9 bases and J dropped 0; count of bases not matched to a gene: 8. The CDR3 nucleotides are TGTGCCAGGACTAAGGGGGCGAGCTCCTACAATGAGCAGTTCTTC. Translated: CARTKGASSYNEQFF.

V and J are TRBV27 and TRBJ2-5, with unresolved D. V was pared by 5 bases and J by 2 bases, with 12 bases between. The CDR3 spans 14 residues. Germline assignment: CDR1 MNHEY and CDR2 SMNVEV (reference sequence). The CDR3 region has the DNA TGTGCCAGCAGTCCCGGGTGGCGGCAAGAGACCCAGTACTTC. This gives the protein CASSPGWRQETQYF.

Details on this clone: This specimen includes other DNA sequences encoding the same CDR3. The rearrangement uses TRBV9 and TRBJ2-1; D unresolved. The CDR3 has 14 residues. CDR1 is SGDLS, CDR2 YYNGEE, per germline. V lost 0 bases and J lost 0, with 4 bases in between. The CDR3 is CASSVASSYNEQFF. In DNA, the CDR3 is TGTGCCAGCAGCGTAGCGAGCTCCTACAATGAGCAGTTCTTC.

V and J are TRBV4-1 and TRBJ1-2; D is ambiguous. This CDR3 is built from 13 residues. Germline V gene lookup returns CDR1 MGHRA and CDR2 YSYEKL. Between the trimmed V and J ends, which lost 2 bases and 3 bases, there was a span of 7 bases. This CDR3 reads CASSQSKDYGYTF. CDR3 nucleotides: TGCGCCAGCAGCCAATCTAAAGACTATGGCTACACCTTC.

This rearrangement joins TRBV2 to TRBJ2-3; possibly TRBD2 for D (5 bases). Germline CDR1 is SNHLY and CDR2 is FYNNEI. The V gene lost 8 bases and the J gene lost 2 bases, with 8 bases spanning the gap. CDR3 length equals 12 residues. The DNA for the CDR3 is TGTGCCAGCGAGGGCCTCACAGATACGCAGTATTTT. It translates to CASEGLTDTQYF.

This chain links TRBV12-1 with TRBJ1-3. TRBV12-1 is deemed a pseudogene. The CDR3 sequence is 16 residues long. The CDR3 coding sequence is TGTGCCAGCAGTCAGCCCTTCGAGGCGAGGGGAAACACCATATATTTT. Its protein product is CASSQPFEARGNTIYF.

V gene TRBV3-1 (or the pseudogene TRBV3-2) combines with J gene TRBJ2-3; 8 bases map to TRBD2. The junction had 5 bases not matched to a gene; V was cut back by 2 bases and J by 4 bases. The CDR3 is 15 residues long. Per the germline V gene, CDR1 is LGHDT and CDR2 is YNNKEL (reference sequence). The CDR3 sequence: CASSQRTSYSDTQYF. CDR3 DNA sequence: TGTGCCAGCAGCCAAAGGACTAGCTATTCAGATACGCAGTATTTT.

The chain is built from TRBV28 and TRBJ2-7; D perhaps matches TRBD2 (5 bases). The CDR3 contains 14 residues. V was clipped by 0 bases and J by 4 bases, with 10 bases between them. CDR1 and CDR2 (germline): MDHEN, SYDVKM. The CDR3 loop is CASSLWGSGYEQYF. The CDR3 nucleotides are TGTGCCAGCAGTTTATGGGGTTCGGGGTACGAGCAGTACTTC.

J is TRBJ2-1 and V is TRBV6-5, with TRBD2 identical over 8 bases. The CDR3 runs 14 residues. The trim removed 6 bases at V and 3 bases at J, leaving 4 bases unmatched. CDR1 is MNHEY and CDR2 is SVGAGI in the germline V gene. The CDR3 reads CASRPGLGYNEQFF. In nucleotides, the CDR3 is TGTGCCAGCAGGCCGGGACTAGGCTACAATGAGCAGTTCTTC.

The chain combines TRBV7-2 with TRBJ2-7; 7 nucleotides match TRBD2. The CDR3 loop spans 12 amino acids. CDR1 SGHTA and CDR2 FQGNSA come from the germline V gene. V shed 4 bases, J shed 4 bases, and the junction held 1 base outside the gene matches. CDR3 region: CASSWDYYEQYF. The CDR3 DNA is TGTGCCAGCAGCTGGGACTATTACGAGCAGTACTTC.

The chain uses TRBV29-1 and TRBJ1-4; tentatively, D is TRBD1 (6 bases). The CDR3 is 12 residues long. Germline V gene data show CDR1 as SQVTM and CDR2 as ANQGSEA. V shed 4 bases and J shed 5 bases, with 8 bases lying between them. This chain's CDR3 is CSVVTGNEKLFF. In DNA form, the CDR3 reads TGCAGCGTTGTGACAGGAAATGAAAAACTGTTTTTT.

The V call is TRBV28, the J call TRBJ1-2; a weak D match, TRBD1 (5 bases). The CDR3 length is 14 residues. Trimming pared 1 base from V and 2 bases from J, leaving 8 bases between. The germline CDR1 and CDR2 sequences are MDHEN and SYDVKM. The CDR3 sequence is CASSLSQGNYGYTF. The CDR3 coding sequence is TGTGCCAGCAGTTTATCTCAGGGAAACTATGGCTACACCTTC.

J is TRBJ1-1 and V is TRBV21-1; TRBD1, as called in the table, went unchecked against the DNA. TRBV21-1 is annotated as a pseudogene. This CDR3 region has 10 residues. The CDR3 loop reads CASSKGLLVF. CDR3 in DNA: TGTGCCAGCAGCAAAGGGCTGTTGGTCTTT.

The genes are TRBV12-3 or TRBV12-4 and TRBJ2-2, with 10 bases identical to TRBD1. The CDR3 is 13 amino acids. Germline trimming cut 11 bases from V and 4 bases from J; bases unmatched to any gene: 4. CDR3 region: CAGRQGATGELFF. The CDR3 DNA reads TGTGCCGGACGACAGGGGGCCACCGGGGAGCTGTTTTTT.

This clone was seen a handful of times. V usage is TRBV5-1 and J usage is TRBJ1-2, with 7 bases aligning to TRBD1. V was pared by 5 bases and J by 3 bases, with 7 bases of the junction left unmatched. The CDR3 runs 14 residues. Germline V gives CDR1 SGHRS, CDR2 YFSETQ. The CDR3, as DNA: TGCGCCAGCAGGGAGTCGGGACAGCACTATGGCTACACCTTC. This codes for CASRESGQHYGYTF.

J is TRBJ2-1 and V is TRBV19; 7 nucleotides match TRBD1. This CDR3 comprises 15 residues. Germline assignment: CDR1 LNHDA and CDR2 SQIVND (reference sequence). Losses at the gene ends were 5 bases for V and 1 base for J; bases not matched to a gene: 5. CDR3 DNA: TGTGCCAGTAGTTTACAGGGGCGTTCCTACAATGAGCAGTTCTTC. It is translated as CASSLQGRSYNEQFF.

In this sample, this clone turned up once. The rearrangement joins TRBV19 to TRBJ2-1, with D unresolved. CDR1 LNHDA and CDR2 SQIVND come from the germline V gene (reference sequence). CDR3 length: 16 amino acids. Trimming shortened V by 0 bases and J by 2 bases, and 11 bases separated the two germline ends. The CDR3 DNA is TGTGCCAGTAGTATAGATCGCGAGGTCCCCTACAATGAGCAGTTCTTC. Its translation is CASSIDREVPYNEQFF.